Listed below are T cell receptor beta chains from one sample, sequenced in a study of blood T cell repertoires in COVID-19. Generated by immunoSEQ multiplex PCR, the TCRdb table keeps only in-frame clones and is missing some. The sample contains a few hundred thousand clones, about 88% of which appear only once. Material for sequencing was PBMCs or T cells enriched from blood (not recorded which). Source of these receptors: a woman in her twenties or thirties who had been exposed to COVID-19. Each CDR3 is given with its conserved first and last residue. D genes are given only for firm matches. Size values are once, few and many counts, or a class for expanded clones, and some rows have none.

d_call	v_call	j_call	clone_size	cdr3_length	cdr3_aa	cdr3_nt
TRBD1	TRBV5-1	TRBJ1-5	.	15	CASSFQGDLNQPQHF	TGCGCCAGCAGCTTTCAGGGGGATCTCAATCAGCCCCAGCATTTT
TRBD2	TRBV7-6	TRBJ2-5	.	21	CASSLVGGTSGRTPGVGTQYF	TGTGCCAGCAGCTTAGTAGGAGGGACTAGCGGGAGGACCCCTGGCGTGGGGACCCAGTACTTC
.	TRBV2	TRBJ2-2	.	14	CASSEGANTGELFF	TGTGCCAGCAGTGAAGGGGCAAACACCGGGGAGCTGTTTTTT
.	TRBV6-5	TRBJ1-2	.	13	CASRPHPEDGYTF	TGTGCCAGCAGACCTCACCCCGAGGATGGCTACACCTTC
TRBD1	TRBV5-8	TRBJ1-3	.	16	CASSPRDSVSGNTIYF	TGTGCCAGCAGCCCCAGGGACAGCGTCTCTGGAAACACCATATATTTT
.	TRBV18	TRBJ1-1	.	12	CASSPGQPEAFF	TGTGCCAGCTCACCGGGGCAGCCGGAAGCTTTCTTT
.	TRBV3-1/TRBV3-2	TRBJ1-2	.	12	CASSQLGQGYTF	TGTGCCAGCAGCCAACTCGGACAGGGCTACACCTTC
TRBD1	TRBV6-5	TRBJ1-2	.	13	CASRGTGGYGYTF	TGTGCCAGCAGAGGGACAGGGGGCTATGGCTACACCTTC
.	TRBV2	TRBJ1-3	.	15	CASSAPGLGGNTIYF	TGTGCCAGCAGCGCCCCAGGGCTTGGTGGAAACACCATATATTTT
.	TRBV5-1	TRBJ2-1	.	17	CASSLAPRGSSYNEQFF	TGCGCCAGCAGCTTGGCCCCTAGGGGGAGTTCCTACAATGAGCAGTTCTTC
.	TRBV19	TRBJ2-1	.	15	CASSNTRGSYNEQFF	TGTGCCAGTAGTAATACCAGGGGCTCCTACAATGAGCAGTTCTTC
.	TRBV24-1	TRBJ1-5	.	21	CATKRKRPWAAREVGNQPQHF	TGTGCCACCAAGAGAAAACGGCCGTGGGCAGCCCGGGAGGTGGGCAATCAGCCCCAGCATTTT
TRBD1	TRBV5-8	TRBJ2-7	.	14	CASSFLDRVGEQYF	TGTGCCAGCAGCTTCTTAGACAGGGTGGGCGAGCAGTACTTC
.	TRBV5-6	TRBJ1-6	.	12	CASSLVNSPLHF	TGTGCCAGCAGCCTTGTTAATTCACCCCTCCACTTT
.	TRBV12-3/TRBV12-4	TRBJ1-2	.	12	CASSFLSYGYTF	TGTGCCAGCAGTTTTTTATCCTATGGCTACACCTTC
TRBD2	TRBV3-1/TRBV3-2	TRBJ2-7	.	14	CASSQENGLAGQYF	TGTGCCAGCAGCCAAGAGAATGGACTAGCGGGACAGTACTTC
.	TRBV19	TRBJ2-1	.	13	CASSWDFYNEQFF	TGTGCCAGTTCTTGGGACTTCTACAATGAGCAGTTCTTC
TRBD1	TRBV9	TRBJ1-3	.	17	CASSDAPGQQVGNTIYF	TGTGCCAGCAGCGACGCACCGGGACAGCAGGTTGGAAACACCATATATTTT
TRBD2	TRBV6-5	TRBJ2-5	.	13	CASQSSGSETQYF	TGTGCCAGCCAAAGTAGCGGGAGCGAGACCCAGTACTTC
.	TRBV2	TRBJ1-1	.	15	CASRVWPGGPNEAFF	TGTGCCAGCAGGGTTTGGCCGGGGGGGCCCAATGAAGCTTTCTTT
.	TRBV28	TRBJ1-5	.	17	CASSPNSPGVPSQPQHF	TGTGCCAGCAGTCCAAACAGTCCAGGGGTTCCAAGTCAGCCCCAGCATTTT
.	TRBV27	TRBJ2-5	.	15	CASSFFWESQETQYF	TGTGCCAGCAGTTTTTTCTGGGAGTCACAAGAGACCCAGTACTTC
.	TRBV11-2	TRBJ2-2	.	12	CASRRGGGELFF	TGTGCCAGCCGACGAGGTGGCGGGGAGCTGTTTTTT
TRBD1	TRBV24-1	TRBJ1-5	.	18	CATTTAGQGEYSNQPQHF	TGTGCCACCACAACTGCGGGACAGGGGGAGTATAGCAATCAGCCCCAGCATTTT
.	TRBV13	TRBJ1-1	.	14	CAGQRGGPNTEAFF	TGTGCCGGACAAAGAGGGGGACCCAACACTGAAGCTTTCTTT
TRBD1	TRBV30	TRBJ2-1	.	16	CAWSVRSGTGGDEQFF	TGTGCCTGGAGTGTACGTTCTGGGACAGGAGGGGATGAGCAGTTCTTC
.	TRBV5-3	TRBJ1-1	.	14	CAAYPGLVFSEAFF	TGTGCCGCCTACCCGGGTTTAGTTTTTTCTGAAGCTTTCTTT
TRBD1	TRBV5-6	TRBJ2-2	.	16	CAGSFYLGTVGGELFF	TGTGCCGGCAGCTTCTACCTCGGGACAGTGGGCGGGGAGCTGTTTTTT
.	TRBV9	TRBJ2-7	.	14	CASSVGVGAYEQYF	TGTGCCAGCAGCGTAGGGGTGGGAGCCTACGAGCAGTACTTC
TRBD1	TRBV6-5	TRBJ1-3	.	12	CASRNTGAPVYF	TGTGCCAGCAGAAACACAGGGGCGCCCGTATATTTT
.	TRBV29-1	TRBJ2-7	.	13	CSVGAGLRIEQYF	TGCAGCGTTGGGGCAGGGCTGCGAATAGAGCAGTACTTC
.	TRBV28	TRBJ2-3	once	14	CASSRLLGADTQYF	TGTGCCAGCAGTCGGTTGTTGGGCGCAGATACGCAGTATTTT
.	TRBV12-3/TRBV12-4	TRBJ2-2	once	13	CASMTTNTGELFF	TGTGCCAGCATGACTACGAACACCGGGGAGCTGTTTTTT
.	TRBV11-2	TRBJ1-5	.	15	CASSKNKGSGQPQHF	TGTGCCAGCAGCAAAAACAAGGGGTCGGGTCAGCCCCAGCATTTT
.	TRBV5-1	TRBJ1-4	once	15	CASSFLGADNEKLFF	TGCGCCAGCAGCTTTTTGGGGGCCGATAATGAAAAACTGTTTTTT
TRBD2	TRBV10-2	TRBJ2-5	.	13	CASALAGTETQYF	TGCGCCAGCGCGCTAGCGGGAACAGAGACCCAGTACTTC
.	TRBV7-9	TRBJ1-2	.	16	CASSSAGSPDLYGYTF	TGTGCCAGCAGCTCCGCGGGCAGCCCGGATCTCTATGGCTACACCTTC
TRBD1	TRBV15	TRBJ1-4	.	15	CATSRVRTGDEKLFF	TGTGCCACCAGCAGAGTGAGAACAGGGGATGAAAAACTGTTTTTT
.	TRBV19	TRBJ1-5	once	16	CASSNIGSGWNQPQHF	TGTGCCAGTAGTAACATCGGGTCTGGATGGAATCAGCCCCAGCATTTT
TRBD1	TRBV19	TRBJ2-7	.	14	CASRAPGQHYEQYF	TGTGCCAGTAGGGCCCCGGGACAGCACTACGAGCAGTACTTC
TRBD2	TRBV30	TRBJ2-5	.	15	CAWRATSGRQETQYF	TGTGCCTGGAGAGCGACTAGCGGTCGTCAAGAGACCCAGTACTTC
.	TRBV28	TRBJ1-2	.	14	CASSRGGGYYGYTF	TGTGCCAGCAGCAGGGGAGGGGGGTACTATGGCTACACCTTC
TRBD2	TRBV5-4	TRBJ2-7	.	17	CASSLDLSGGSSYEQYF	TGTGCCAGCAGCTTGGACCTTAGCGGGGGCAGCTCCTACGAGCAGTACTTC
.	TRBV18	TRBJ2-3	.	12	CASSPVQDTQYF	TGTGCCAGCTCACCCGTACAGGATACGCAGTATTTT
.	TRBV28	TRBJ1-2	.	18	CASSFVQGRVQGLGGYTF	TGTGCCAGCAGTTTCGTTCAAGGGCGCGTTCAGGGGCTGGGTGGCTACACCTTC
.	TRBV7-9	TRBJ1-1	.	16	CASSLAPQGFGAEAFF	TGTGCCAGCAGCTTAGCCCCACAGGGCTTCGGCGCTGAAGCTTTCTTT
.	TRBV6-5	TRBJ1-2	.	12	CASTRWNYGYTF	TGTGCCAGCACCAGGTGGAACTATGGCTACACCTTC
.	TRBV11-2	TRBJ1-1	.	15	CASSPAAASNTEAFF	TGTGCCAGCAGCCCGGCCGCGGCCTCGAACACTGAAGCTTTCTTT